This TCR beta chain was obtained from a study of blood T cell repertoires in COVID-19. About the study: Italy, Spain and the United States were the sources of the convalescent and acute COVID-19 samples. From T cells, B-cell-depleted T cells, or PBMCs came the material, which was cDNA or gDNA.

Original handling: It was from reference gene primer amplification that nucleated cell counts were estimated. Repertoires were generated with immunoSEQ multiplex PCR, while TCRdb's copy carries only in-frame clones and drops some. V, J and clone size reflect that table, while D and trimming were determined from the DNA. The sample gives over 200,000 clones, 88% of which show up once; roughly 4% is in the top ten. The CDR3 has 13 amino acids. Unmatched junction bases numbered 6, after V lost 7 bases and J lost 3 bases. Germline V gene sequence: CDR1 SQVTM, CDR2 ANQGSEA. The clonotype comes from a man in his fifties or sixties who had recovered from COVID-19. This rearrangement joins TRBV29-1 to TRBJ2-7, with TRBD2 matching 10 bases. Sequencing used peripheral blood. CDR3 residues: CSAAGGPLYEQYF. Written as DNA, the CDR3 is TGCAGCGCAGCGGGGGGGCCTCTCTACGAGCAGTACTTC.